The clone carrying this TCR beta chain was seen a few times. Its matching antigen is unknown. This sample was taken from a study of response to subunit inactivated influenza vaccine. This CDR3 is 14 amino acids long. The V end lost 4 bases, the J end lost 4 bases, and 11 bases lay between the germline ends. Germline CDR1 is SGHRS and CDR2 is YFSETQ. Study results and caveats: It was suggested by the authors that few new T cells are recruited by each seasonal influenza vaccination.

TCRdb passed the RT-PCR reads through MiXCR, listing each CDR3 protein once. The sample consists of under 850,000 distinct CDR3 sequences, less than 20% of them appearing once. The sequencing used PBMCs from blood, collected approximately 5 days after vaccination. This TCR was recovered from a man aged 50 to 59 who received an inactivated influenza vaccine. The chain links TRBV5-1 to TRBJ2-2; D is unclear. The CDR3 is CASSPYDRTGELFF. The DNA of the CDR3 is TGCGCCAGCAGCCCCTACGACCGCACCGGGGAGCTGTTTTTT.